This T cell receptor beta chain was recovered during a study of memory CD4+ T cells and cytomegalovirus serostatus. Germline CDR1 MGHRA, CDR2 YSYEKL. Unmatched junction bases numbered 8, after V lost 4 bases and J lost 2 bases. This CDR3 is 17 amino acids long. This clone was counted a few times. Single viable CD3+CD4+CD8-CD45RO+ cells were sorted as the memory CD4+ T cells. The table came from immunoSEQ multiplex PCR; TCRdb's copy has only in-frame clones and leaves some out. The table has about 92,000 clones, over 70% seen once. This clonotype was sampled from an adult in good health and CMV-seropositive. Sample: memory CD4+ T cells from blood. The V call is TRBV4-1, the J call TRBJ1-3, with 10 bases that match TRBD1. The CDR3 nucleotides read TGCGCCAGCAGCCGTCTTCCGGGACAGGGGACTGGAAACACCATATATTTT. This gives the protein CASSRLPGQGTGNTIYF.